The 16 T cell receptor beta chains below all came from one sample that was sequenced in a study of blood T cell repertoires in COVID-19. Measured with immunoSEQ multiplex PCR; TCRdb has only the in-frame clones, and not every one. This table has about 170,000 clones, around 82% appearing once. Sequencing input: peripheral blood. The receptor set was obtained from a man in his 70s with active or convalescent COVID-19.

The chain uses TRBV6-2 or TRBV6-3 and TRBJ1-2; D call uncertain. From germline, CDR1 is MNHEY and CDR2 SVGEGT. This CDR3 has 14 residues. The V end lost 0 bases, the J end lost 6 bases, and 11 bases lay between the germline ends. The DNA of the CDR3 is TGTGCCAGCAGTTACTCATCCGGGGTGCATGGCTACACCTTC. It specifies CASSYSSGVHGYTF.

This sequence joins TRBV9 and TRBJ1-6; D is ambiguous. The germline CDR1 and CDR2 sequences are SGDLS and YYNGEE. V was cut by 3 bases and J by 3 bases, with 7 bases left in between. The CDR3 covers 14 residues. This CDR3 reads CASSEQHYNSPLHF. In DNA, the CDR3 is TGTGCCAGCAGCGAACAGCACTATAATTCACCCCTCCACTTT. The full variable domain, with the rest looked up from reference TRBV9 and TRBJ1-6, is DSGVTQTPKHLITATGQRVTLRCSPRSGDLSVYWYQQSLDQGLQFLIQYYNGEERAKGNILERFSAQQFPDLHSELNLSSLELGDSALYFCASSEQHYNSPLHFGNGTRLTVT.

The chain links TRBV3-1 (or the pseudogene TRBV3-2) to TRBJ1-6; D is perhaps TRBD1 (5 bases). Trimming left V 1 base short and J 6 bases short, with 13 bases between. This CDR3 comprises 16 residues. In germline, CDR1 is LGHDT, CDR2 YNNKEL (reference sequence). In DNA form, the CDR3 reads TGTGCCAGCAGCCAAGGCTTGGGGCCGTTTAATTCACCCCTCCACTTT. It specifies CASSQGLGPFNSPLHF.

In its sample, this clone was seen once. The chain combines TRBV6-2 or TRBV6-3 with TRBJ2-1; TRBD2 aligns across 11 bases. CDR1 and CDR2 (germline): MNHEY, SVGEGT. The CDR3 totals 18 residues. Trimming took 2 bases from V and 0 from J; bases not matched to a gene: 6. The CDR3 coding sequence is TGTGCCAGCAGTTACGGGGGACTAGCGGCAACCTCCTACAATGAGCAGTTCTTC. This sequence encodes CASSYGGLAATSYNEQFF.

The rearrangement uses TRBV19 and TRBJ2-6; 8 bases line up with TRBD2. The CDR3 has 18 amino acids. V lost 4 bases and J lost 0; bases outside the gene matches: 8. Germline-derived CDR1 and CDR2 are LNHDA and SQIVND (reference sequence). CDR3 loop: CASSTPGGDLSGANVLTF. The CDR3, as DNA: TGTGCCAGTAGTACCCCGGGGGGGGATCTCTCTGGGGCCAACGTCCTGACTTTC.

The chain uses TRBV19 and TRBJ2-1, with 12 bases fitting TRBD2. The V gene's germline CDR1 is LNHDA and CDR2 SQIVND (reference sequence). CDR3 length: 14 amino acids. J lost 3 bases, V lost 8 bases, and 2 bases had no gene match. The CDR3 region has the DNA TGTGCCAGTGGGACTAGCGGGTTCTACAATGAGCAGTTCTTC. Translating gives CASGTSGFYNEQFF.

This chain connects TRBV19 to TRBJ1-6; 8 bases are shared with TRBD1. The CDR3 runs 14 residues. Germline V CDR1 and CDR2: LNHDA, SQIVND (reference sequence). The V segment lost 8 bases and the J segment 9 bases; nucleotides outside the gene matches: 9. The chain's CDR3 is CASGGQGGSSPLHF. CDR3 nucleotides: TGTGCCAGTGGCGGACAGGGAGGTAGTTCACCCCTCCACTTT.

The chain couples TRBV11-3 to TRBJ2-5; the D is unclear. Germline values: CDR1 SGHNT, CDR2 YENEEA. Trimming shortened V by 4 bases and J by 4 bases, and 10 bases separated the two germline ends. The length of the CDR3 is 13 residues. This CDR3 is CASSWRRGETQYF. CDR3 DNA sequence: TGTGCCAGCAGCTGGCGTCGAGGAGAGACCCAGTACTTC.

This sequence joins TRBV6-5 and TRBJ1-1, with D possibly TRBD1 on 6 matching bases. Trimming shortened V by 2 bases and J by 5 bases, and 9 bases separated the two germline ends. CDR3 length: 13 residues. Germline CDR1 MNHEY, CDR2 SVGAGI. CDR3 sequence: CASSYLGGTEAFF. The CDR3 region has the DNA TGTGCCAGCAGTTACCTAGGGGGAACTGAAGCTTTCTTT.

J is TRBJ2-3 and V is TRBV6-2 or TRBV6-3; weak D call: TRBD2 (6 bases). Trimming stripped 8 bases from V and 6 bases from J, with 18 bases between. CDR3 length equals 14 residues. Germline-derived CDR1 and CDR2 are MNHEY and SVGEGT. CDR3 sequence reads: CASRRSSASDTQYF. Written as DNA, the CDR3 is TGTGCCAGCCGCCGGTCTAGCGCCTCGGATACGCAGTATTTT.

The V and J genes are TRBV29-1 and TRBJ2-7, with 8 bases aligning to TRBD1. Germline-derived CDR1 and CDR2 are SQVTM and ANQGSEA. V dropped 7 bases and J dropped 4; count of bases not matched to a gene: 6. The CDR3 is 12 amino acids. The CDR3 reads CSAGQGNYEQYF. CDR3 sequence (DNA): TGCAGCGCCGGACAGGGTAATTACGAGCAGTACTTC.

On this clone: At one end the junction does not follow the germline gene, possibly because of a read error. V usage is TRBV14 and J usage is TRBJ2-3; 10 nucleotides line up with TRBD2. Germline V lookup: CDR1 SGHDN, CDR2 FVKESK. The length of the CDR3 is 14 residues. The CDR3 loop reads CASSQETSGARLDF. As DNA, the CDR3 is TGTGCCAGCAGCCAAGAAACTAGCGGGGCCCGTCTGGATTTT. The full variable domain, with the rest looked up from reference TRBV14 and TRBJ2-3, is EAGVTQFPSHSVIEKGQTVTLRCDPISGHDNLYWYRRVMGKEIKFLLHFVKESKQDESGMPNNRFLAERTGGTYSTLKVQPAELEDSGVYFCASSQETSGARLDFGPGTRLTVL.

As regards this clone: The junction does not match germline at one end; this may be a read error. The CDR3 reads CASSLETGRYGYTF. Written as DNA, the CDR3 is TGTGCCAGTAGTCTAGAGACAGGCCGCTATGGCTACACCTTC. This chain links TRBV19 with TRBJ1-2, with D perhaps matching TRBD1 (6 bases). CDR1 and CDR2 from the germline V gene are LNHDA and SQIVND (reference sequence). The CDR3 sequence is 14 residues long.

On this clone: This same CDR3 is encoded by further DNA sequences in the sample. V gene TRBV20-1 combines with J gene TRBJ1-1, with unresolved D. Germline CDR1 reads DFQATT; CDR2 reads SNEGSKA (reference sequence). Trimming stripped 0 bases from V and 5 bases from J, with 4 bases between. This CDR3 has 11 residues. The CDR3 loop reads CSARDRTEAFF. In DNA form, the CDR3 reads TGCAGTGCTAGAGACCGGACTGAAGCTTTCTTT.

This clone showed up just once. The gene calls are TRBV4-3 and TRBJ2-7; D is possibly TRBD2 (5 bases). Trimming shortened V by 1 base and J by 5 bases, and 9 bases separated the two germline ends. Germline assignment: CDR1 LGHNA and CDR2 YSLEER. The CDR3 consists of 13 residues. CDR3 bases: TGCGCCAGCAGCCAAGTCGAGGGAAACGAGCAGTACTTC. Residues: CASSQVEGNEQYF.

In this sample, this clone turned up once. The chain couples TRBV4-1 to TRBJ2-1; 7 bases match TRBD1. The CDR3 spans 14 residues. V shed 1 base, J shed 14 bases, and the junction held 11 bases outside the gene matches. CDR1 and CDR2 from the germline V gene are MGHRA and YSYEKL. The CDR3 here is CASSQVSIDRDKFF. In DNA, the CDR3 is TGCGCCAGCAGCCAAGTATCCATCGACAGGGACAAGTTCTTC.